The rows below give T cell receptor beta chains drawn from one sample of a study of blood T cell repertoires in COVID-19. Here immunoSEQ multiplex PCR was the method, and the copy in TCRdb shows in-frame clones only, minus some. The sample lists around 100,000 clones, 80% to 90% occurring once. Source material: peripheral blood. These receptor sequences come from a human donor in a cohort sampled during active COVID-19. Each CDR3 is given with its conserved first and last residue. A D gene is named only where the DNA matches it firmly. For some rows the clone size is stated as once, few or many, or as a class when expanded; others skip it.

j_call | clone_size | d_call | v_call | cdr3_aa | cdr3_nt
TRBJ1-5 | few | TRBD1 | TRBV2 | CASTGQGPEAQHF | TGTGCCAGCACAGGACAGGGGCCAGAAGCCCAGCATTTT
TRBJ2-1 | . | . | TRBV2 | CASSEEVTPSEQFF | TGTGCCAGCAGTGAAGAGGTGACTCCAAGTGAGCAGTTCTTC
TRBJ1-3 | . | TRBD1 | TRBV29-1 | CSVLIPGQGISGNTIYF | TGCAGCGTCCTAATACCGGGACAGGGCATCTCTGGAAACACCATATATTTT
TRBJ2-2 | . | . | TRBV7-3 | CASSLTGRGTGELFF | TGTGCCAGCAGCTTAACGGGCCGGGGGACCGGGGAGCTGTTTTTT
TRBJ2-5 | . | TRBD2 | TRBV7-9 | CADVPIGGAQETQYF | TGTGCCGACGTCCCCATCGGGGGGGCTCAAGAGACCCAGTACTTC
TRBJ2-2 | few | TRBD2 | TRBV9 | CASSIRAGTNTGELFF | TGTGCCAGCAGCATTAGAGCGGGAACGAACACCGGGGAGCTGTTTTTT
TRBJ2-7 | few | TRBD2 | TRBV7-9 | CASSPHRLAGNGSSYEQYF | TGTGCCAGCAGCCCTCACCGACTAGCGGGTAACGGGAGCTCCTACGAGCAGTACTTC
TRBJ2-3 | few | . | TRBV10-3 | CAIGKGEGDTDTQYF | TGTGCCATCGGGAAGGGAGAGGGGGACACAGATACGCAGTATTTT
TRBJ1-1 | . | TRBD1 | TRBV6-5 | CASARKQGASTEAFF | TGTGCCAGCGCTCGGAAACAGGGGGCTTCGACTGAAGCTTTCTTT
TRBJ2-3 | . | TRBD2 | TRBV11-3 | CASSPEGLAGGQDTQYF | TGTGCCAGCAGCCCAGAGGGGCTAGCGGGGGGGCAAGATACGCAGTATTTT
TRBJ2-1 | . | TRBD1 | TRBV15 | CATSRGQGAYNEQFF | TGTGCCACCAGCCGCGGGCAGGGGGCTTACAATGAGCAGTTCTTC
TRBJ2-7 | . | TRBD1 | TRBV10-3 | CAISAGTGSHEQYF | TGTGCCATCAGTGCCGGGACAGGGTCCCACGAGCAGTACTTC
TRBJ2-1 | . | . | TRBV5-1 | CASSLTGAVYNEQFF | TGCGCCAGCAGCTTGACAGGCGCAGTTTACAATGAGCAGTTCTTC
TRBJ2-3 | . | TRBD2 | TRBV29-1 | CSVRASGVDTQYF | TGCAGCGTTCGGGCTAGCGGGGTGGATACGCAGTATTTT
TRBJ2-7 | . | . | TRBV18 | CASSLPATPDYEQYF | TGTGCCAGCTCACTTCCCGCGACACCCGACTACGAGCAGTACTTC
TRBJ1-6 | few | . | TRBV6-5 | CASSLGSGLNSPLHF | TGTGCCAGCAGCCTCGGCTCAGGGCTTAATTCACCCCTCCACTTT
TRBJ1-1 | . | . | TRBV28 | CATSRQGLSMAFF | TGTGCCACCTCAAGGCAGGGATTGTCGATGGCTTTCTTT
TRBJ2-2 | . | . | TRBV5-1 | CASSLARAVTTGELFF | TGCGCCAGCAGCTTGGCCAGGGCGGTTACCACCGGGGAGCTGTTTTTT
TRBJ2-7 | . | . | TRBV6-5 | CASSPHRTVSYEQYF | TGTGCCAGCAGCCCGCACCGGACAGTTTCCTACGAGCAGTACTTC
TRBJ1-1 | . | . | TRBV15 | CATSGEQGLTEAFF | TGTGCCACCAGCGGGGAACAGGGATTAACTGAAGCTTTCTTT
TRBJ2-3 | . | . | TRBV7-9 | CASSLALAGSTDTQYF | TGTGCCAGCAGCTTAGCGCTGGCAGGTAGCACAGATACGCAGTATTTT
TRBJ2-7 | . | TRBD2 | TRBV19 | CASTPSGSYEQYF | TGTGCCAGTACTCCTAGCGGCTCCTACGAGCAGTACTTC
TRBJ1-5 | . | . | TRBV28 | CASSNTGTKNQPQHF | TGTGCCAGCAGCAACACCGGGACAAAAAATCAGCCCCAGCATTTT
TRBJ2-7 | . | TRBD1 | TRBV19 | CASSTEDREIYEQYF | TGTGCCAGTAGTACCGAGGACAGGGAAATCTACGAGCAGTACTTC
TRBJ2-7 | . | TRBD2 | TRBV2 | CASREVGLGTTYEQYF | TGTGCCAGCAGAGAGGTTGGGTTAGGGACTACCTACGAGCAGTACTTC
TRBJ2-1 | . | . | TRBV12-5 | CASALDGGAYYNEQFF | TGTGCTAGTGCCCTTGATGGGGGGGCCTACTACAATGAGCAGTTCTTC
TRBJ2-7 | few | . | TRBV5-1 | CASSLDQGTTYEQYF | TGCGCCAGCAGCTTGGATCAGGGGACCACCTACGAGCAGTACTTC
TRBJ1-2 | . | TRBD1 | TRBV28 | CASSSGQGNYGYTF | TGTGCCAGCAGTTCGGGACAGGGGAACTATGGCTACACCTTC
TRBJ2-2 | . | . | TRBV30 | CAWSPGTQAGELFF | TGTGCCTGGTCGCCTGGGACACAGGCCGGGGAGCTGTTTTTT
TRBJ1-3 | . | . | TRBV4-2 | CASSQVGGENTIYF | TGTGCCAGCAGCCAAGTGGGGGGGGAAAACACCATATATTTT
TRBJ2-1 | . | TRBD2 | TRBV7-8 | CASSLQSSGSQDEQFF | TGTGCCAGCAGCTTACAGTCTAGCGGGAGTCAAGATGAGCAGTTCTTC
TRBJ2-1 | . | TRBD1 | TRBV9 | CASSPGTASYNEQFF | TGTGCCAGCAGCCCCGGGACAGCCTCCTACAATGAGCAGTTCTTC
TRBJ1-2 | . | . | TRBV6-2/TRBV6-3 | CVSSYSVGTPYGYTF | TGTGTCAGCAGTTACTCCGTCGGGACACCCTATGGCTACACCTTC
TRBJ2-7 | once | . | TRBV28 | CASSLVEYEQYF | TGTGCCAGCAGTCTGGTGGAGTACGAGCAGTACTTC
TRBJ2-2 | . | . | TRBV11-2 | CASSLDPGLLNTGELFF | TGTGCCAGCAGCTTAGATCCGGGACTCCTAAACACCGGGGAGCTGTTTTTT
TRBJ1-4 | . | TRBD1 | TRBV5-3 | CARSNRGQRGTNEKLFF | TGTGCCAGAAGCAACAGGGGACAGCGGGGGACTAATGAAAAACTGTTTTTT
TRBJ2-5 | once | TRBD2 | TRBV6-5 | CASDPPSGAWETQYF | TGTGCCAGCGACCCTCCTAGCGGGGCTTGGGAGACCCAGTACTTC
TRBJ2-1 | . | . | TRBV29-1 | CSVAQSNEQFF | TGCAGCGTTGCTCAGTCCAATGAGCAGTTCTTC
TRBJ2-1 | . | TRBD2 | TRBV4-2 | CASRTGLAGINEQFF | TGTGCCAGCAGGACGGGACTAGCGGGGATCAATGAGCAGTTCTTC
TRBJ2-3 | . | TRBD2 | TRBV27 | CASRSAGGLDTQYF | TGTGCCAGCAGGTCAGCGGGGGGGCTAGATACGCAGTATTTT
TRBJ1-3 | . | . | TRBV28 | CATEGTGKGNTIYF | TGTGCCACCGAGGGAACAGGGAAAGGAAACACCATATATTTT
TRBJ1-6 | . | . | TRBV6-5 | CASSYKPLNNSPLHF | TGTGCCAGCAGTTACAAGCCCCTTAATAATTCACCCCTCCACTTT
TRBJ1-6 | . | . | TRBV5-1 | CASSQGITNSPLHF | TGCGCCAGCAGCCAGGGGATCACTAATTCACCCCTCCACTTT
TRBJ1-1 | . | TRBD1 | TRBV29-1 | CSVSTGTNTEAFF | TGCAGCGTGTCGACAGGGACGAACACTGAAGCTTTCTTT
TRBJ1-1 | . | . | TRBV14 | CASSALGGVNTEAFF | TGTGCCAGCAGCGCCCTAGGGGGGGTCAACACTGAAGCTTTCTTT
TRBJ1-2 | . | TRBD1 | TRBV27 | CATRTGTGYTF | TGTGCCACCCGGACAGGGACGGGCTACACCTTC
TRBJ2-7 | . | TRBD1 | TRBV3-1/TRBV3-2 | CASSRRDRSSYEQYF | TGTGCCAGCAGCCGTAGGGACAGGAGCTCCTACGAGCAGTACTTC
TRBJ1-1 | . | . | TRBV28 | CASPREGQLNTEAFF | TGTGCCAGCCCTCGGGAGGGGCAGTTGAACACTGAAGCTTTCTTT
TRBJ1-2 | . | . | TRBV10-3 | CATTSGADYGYTF | TGTGCCACCACATCAGGCGCAGACTATGGCTACACCTTC
TRBJ2-6 | . | . | TRBV7-2 | CASSLTGLGANVLTF | TGTGCCAGCAGCTTGACGGGTCTAGGGGCCAACGTCCTGACTTTC
TRBJ2-1 | . | TRBD2 | TRBV7-2 | CASSLGGTPYNEQFF | TGTGCCAGCAGCCTCGGGGGGACCCCATACAATGAGCAGTTCTTC
TRBJ2-3 | once | TRBD2 | TRBV2 | CASSEREASGERYF | TGTGCCAGCAGTGAAAGGGAGGCTAGCGGGGAGAGGTATTTT